These T cell receptor beta chains were read from a single sample in a study of beta chain features in type 1 diabetes. Using immunoSEQ multiplex PCR, the repertoire was profiled, and TCRdb retains in-frame clones only, with some absent. The sample includes under 300,000 clones, 7.5% to 9.5% seen only once; the top ten take 1%. Material for sequencing was central memory CD4+ T cells from blood. The receptors here all came from a woman under 30 in good health. The CDR3 runs from the conserved cysteine through the conserved F or W. Each record gives: J gene, D gene, clone size, V gene, CDR3 DNA, CDR3 protein. The D gene is left open where the match is weak. A clone size is listed for some rows: how often the clone was seen (once, few, many), or a class if it is expanded.

j_gene: TRBJ1-6
d_gene: .
abundance: .
v_gene: TRBV4-2
CDR3nt: TGTGCCAGCAGCGATAACCGGGGCCGTATTCAGCCCCTCCACTTT
CDR3aa: CASSDNRGRIQPLHF

j_gene: TRBJ2-7
d_gene: TRBD2
abundance: .
v_gene: TRBV7-2
CDR3nt: TGTGCCAGCAGCTACCGAATAAGCGGGGTGATCAACGAGCAGTACTTC
CDR3aa: CASSYRISGVINEQYF

j_gene: TRBJ2-3
d_gene: TRBD2
abundance: .
v_gene: TRBV7-9
CDR3nt: TGTGCCAGCAGCTTAGCACTAGCGGGAGCCCGCACAGATACGCAGTATTTT
CDR3aa: CASSLALAGARTDTQYF

j_gene: TRBJ2-5
d_gene: .
abundance: .
v_gene: TRBV6-1
CDR3nt: TGTGCCAGCACCGATACGTGGGGGAGGACGGAGACCCAGTACTTC
CDR3aa: CASTDTWGRTETQYF

j_gene: TRBJ1-4
d_gene: TRBD1
abundance: many
v_gene: TRBV9
CDR3nt: TGTGCCAGCAGCGTAGGGGACAGGGACGAAAAACTGTTTTTT
CDR3aa: CASSVGDRDEKLFF

j_gene: TRBJ2-3
d_gene: TRBD2
abundance: few
v_gene: TRBV6-6
CDR3nt: TGTGCCAGCAGGGGGACTAGCGGGAGGAGGGATACGCAGTATTTT
CDR3aa: CASRGTSGRRDTQYF

j_gene: TRBJ2-3
d_gene: TRBD1
abundance: few
v_gene: TRBV5-4
CDR3nt: TGTGCCAGCAGCTCGGACAGGCAAACAGATACGCAGTATTTT
CDR3aa: CASSSDRQTDTQYF

j_gene: TRBJ2-1
d_gene: TRBD2
abundance: .
v_gene: TRBV4-2
CDR3nt: TGTGCCAGCAGCCAGGGGACTAGCGGGAGCTACAATGAGCAGTTCTTC
CDR3aa: CASSQGTSGSYNEQFF

j_gene: TRBJ2-7
d_gene: TRBD1
abundance: medium-sized
v_gene: TRBV7-9
CDR3nt: TGTGCCAGCAGCTACGCAGGGGGCCGAACCTACGAGCAGTACTTC
CDR3aa: CASSYAGGRTYEQYF

j_gene: TRBJ2-2
d_gene: .
abundance: few
v_gene: TRBV5-1
CDR3nt: TGCGCCAGCGCATTCGGAGACACCGGGGAGCTGTTTTTT
CDR3aa: CASAFGDTGELFF

j_gene: TRBJ2-7
d_gene: TRBD2
abundance: .
v_gene: TRBV30
CDR3nt: TGTGCCTGGAATAGGGCTAGCGGGATCTACGAGCAGTACTTC
CDR3aa: CAWNRASGIYEQYF

j_gene: TRBJ2-7
d_gene: .
abundance: few
v_gene: TRBV9
CDR3nt: TGTGCCAGCAGCGTACGGGGTTTCTCCTACGAGCAGTACTTC
CDR3aa: CASSVRGFSYEQYF

j_gene: TRBJ2-3
d_gene: .
abundance: .
v_gene: TRBV7-2
CDR3nt: TGTGCCAGCAGCTTAGCAATCTCCGGGACGTATACGCAGTATTTT
CDR3aa: CASSLAISGTYTQYF

j_gene: TRBJ2-1
d_gene: TRBD2
abundance: few
v_gene: TRBV7-3
CDR3nt: TGTGCCAGCAGCCGTAGCGGGGGGTCCTACAATGAGCAGTTCTTC
CDR3aa: CASSRSGGSYNEQFF

j_gene: TRBJ2-3
d_gene: TRBD2
abundance: .
v_gene: TRBV2
CDR3nt: TGTGCCAGCAGTGACCACGGACTAGTAACAGATACGCAGTATTTT
CDR3aa: CASSDHGLVTDTQYF

j_gene: TRBJ2-6
d_gene: .
abundance: .
v_gene: TRBV19
CDR3nt: TGTGCCAGTAGTCCCGGGGCTGGGGCCAACGTCCTGACTTTC
CDR3aa: CASSPGAGANVLTF

j_gene: TRBJ1-2
d_gene: TRBD1
abundance: few
v_gene: TRBV16
CDR3nt: TGTGCCAGCAGCCGACAAAACAGGGGAGCTGCGACCTATGTTGGCTACACCTTC
CDR3aa: CASSRQNRGAATYVGYTF

j_gene: TRBJ1-1
d_gene: TRBD1
abundance: few
v_gene: TRBV5-4
CDR3nt: TGTGCCAGCAGCAAGGGACAGGGGATGGGCACTGAAGCTTTCTTT
CDR3aa: CASSKGQGMGTEAFF

j_gene: TRBJ2-1
d_gene: .
abundance: few
v_gene: TRBV27
CDR3nt: TGTGCCAGCAGTTTAAGCACAATCTCCTACAATGAGCAGTTCTTC
CDR3aa: CASSLSTISYNEQFF

j_gene: TRBJ2-7
d_gene: TRBD1
abundance: .
v_gene: TRBV7-2
CDR3nt: TGTGCCAGCAGCCCACAGGGGGGACAGGGTGCCTACGAGCAGTACTTC
CDR3aa: CASSPQGGQGAYEQYF

j_gene: TRBJ2-2
d_gene: .
abundance: .
v_gene: TRBV19
CDR3nt: TGTGCCAGTAACCCCAAAGGGGCGCAATCCACCGGGGAGCTGTTTTTT
CDR3aa: CASNPKGAQSTGELFF

j_gene: TRBJ2-5
d_gene: .
abundance: few
v_gene: TRBV18
CDR3nt: TGTGCCAGCTCACCACCGGGGGTGGTGGAGACCCAGTACTTC
CDR3aa: CASSPPGVVETQYF

j_gene: TRBJ1-5
d_gene: TRBD1
abundance: few
v_gene: TRBV30
CDR3nt: TGCGCCTGGAGTGACGACAGGGATCAGCCCCAGCATTTT
CDR3aa: CAWSDDRDQPQHF

j_gene: TRBJ2-2
d_gene: TRBD1
abundance: few
v_gene: TRBV5-4
CDR3nt: TGTGCCAGCAGCCGAAACCGGGACAGGGCCGGGGAGCTGTTTTTT
CDR3aa: CASSRNRDRAGELFF

j_gene: TRBJ2-5
d_gene: .
abundance: few
v_gene: TRBV7-9
CDR3nt: TGTGCCAGCAGCGGTGGGGTACAAGAGACCCAGTACTTC
CDR3aa: CASSGGVQETQYF

j_gene: TRBJ1-2
d_gene: .
abundance: few
v_gene: TRBV28
CDR3nt: TGTGCCAGCAGTCCCCCCACAGGAATCTATGGCTACACCTTC
CDR3aa: CASSPPTGIYGYTF

j_gene: TRBJ2-3
d_gene: TRBD2
abundance: .
v_gene: TRBV4-1
CDR3nt: TGCGCCAGCAGCCTGACTAGCGGGGGGGCTGCAGATACGCAGTATTTT
CDR3aa: CASSLTSGGAADTQYF

j_gene: TRBJ1-6
d_gene: TRBD1
abundance: few
v_gene: TRBV5-4
CDR3nt: TGTGCCAGCAGCTTTGCCGGACAGGTCGGTTCACCCCTCCACTTT
CDR3aa: CASSFAGQVGSPLHF

j_gene: TRBJ2-7
d_gene: .
abundance: .
v_gene: TRBV21-1
CDR3nt: TGTGCCAGCAGCAAAGGAGAGGTACCCTACGAGCAGTACTTC
CDR3aa: CASSKGEVPYEQYF

j_gene: TRBJ1-1
d_gene: .
abundance: few
v_gene: TRBV5-1
CDR3nt: TGCGCCAGCAGCTTGGGTGGCAGGGCAGGTCGCACTGAAGCTTTCTTT
CDR3aa: CASSLGGRAGRTEAFF

j_gene: TRBJ2-3
d_gene: .
abundance: many
v_gene: TRBV5-4
CDR3nt: TGTGCCAGCAGCTCGCCGGGATGGAGGGCCGGTAGCGCAGATACGCAGTATTTT
CDR3aa: CASSSPGWRAGSADTQYF

j_gene: TRBJ2-7
d_gene: .
abundance: few
v_gene: TRBV27
CDR3nt: TGTGCCAGCAGTTTATTGAACGGGCCCGAGCAGTACTTC
CDR3aa: CASSLLNGPEQYF

j_gene: TRBJ2-3
d_gene: .
abundance: many
v_gene: TRBV28
CDR3nt: TGTGCCAGCAGTTTGTATGGGGTGAGAGAGCAGTATTTT
CDR3aa: CASSLYGVREQYF

j_gene: TRBJ2-3
d_gene: .
abundance: many
v_gene: TRBV7-2
CDR3nt: TGTGCCAGCAGCCGGGGATCGGATACGCAGTATTTT
CDR3aa: CASSRGSDTQYF

j_gene: TRBJ1-5
d_gene: TRBD1
abundance: few
v_gene: TRBV13
CDR3nt: TGTGCCAGCACCTCGGGCCAGGGGGCTCAGCCCCAGCATTTT
CDR3aa: CASTSGQGAQPQHF

j_gene: TRBJ2-1
d_gene: TRBD2
abundance: .
v_gene: TRBV7-9
CDR3nt: TGTGCCAGCAGCTCCGGGACTAGCGGGACCAATGAGCAGTTCTTC
CDR3aa: CASSSGTSGTNEQFF

j_gene: TRBJ1-1
d_gene: .
abundance: few
v_gene: TRBV11-2
CDR3nt: TGTGCCAGCAGCTTAGGGTGGGCAGGGATGAACACTGAAGCTTTCTTT
CDR3aa: CASSLGWAGMNTEAFF

j_gene: TRBJ2-2
d_gene: .
abundance: .
v_gene: TRBV9
CDR3nt: TGTGCCAGCAGCGTAGCATTCACCGGGGAGCTGTTTTTT
CDR3aa: CASSVAFTGELFF

j_gene: TRBJ2-1
d_gene: TRBD2
abundance: few
v_gene: TRBV5-4
CDR3nt: TGTGCCAGCAGTACTCGGACTAGCGGGGCCTACAATGAGCAGTTCTTC
CDR3aa: CASSTRTSGAYNEQFF

j_gene: TRBJ1-2
d_gene: .
abundance: .
v_gene: TRBV2
CDR3nt: TGTGCCAGCAGATACGCCGGGGGCTACACCTTC
CDR3aa: CASRYAGGYTF

j_gene: TRBJ1-2
d_gene: TRBD1
abundance: .
v_gene: TRBV7-8
CDR3nt: TGTGCCAGCAGCTCCCAGGGGGCGCGGTCGGGCTACACCTTC
CDR3aa: CASSSQGARSGYTF

j_gene: TRBJ2-7
d_gene: TRBD2
abundance: many
v_gene: TRBV7-9
CDR3nt: TGTGCCAGCAGCCCAACTCCCTTGCGGGAGAGTCCCGAGCAGTACTTC
CDR3aa: CASSPTPLRESPEQYF

j_gene: TRBJ1-5
d_gene: .
abundance: few
v_gene: TRBV7-9
CDR3nt: TGTGCCAGCAGCTCATGGACAGACCATCAGCCCCAGCATTTT
CDR3aa: CASSSWTDHQPQHF

j_gene: TRBJ2-5
d_gene: .
abundance: few
v_gene: TRBV18
CDR3nt: TGTGCCAGCTCACCTTCCCTCCAAGAGACCCAGTACTTC
CDR3aa: CASSPSLQETQYF

j_gene: TRBJ2-7
d_gene: TRBD2
abundance: .
v_gene: TRBV4-2
CDR3nt: TGTGCCAGCAGCCAAGTGGGACTAGCTCACGAGCAGTACTTC
CDR3aa: CASSQVGLAHEQYF

j_gene: TRBJ2-5
d_gene: .
abundance: few
v_gene: TRBV7-3
CDR3nt: TGTGCCAGCAGCTTAGGGGCAGGAGACCAAGAGACCCAGTACTTC
CDR3aa: CASSLGAGDQETQYF

j_gene: TRBJ2-5
d_gene: TRBD2
abundance: few
v_gene: TRBV11-3
CDR3nt: TGTGCCAGCAGCTTCCAGCTGACTAGCGGCTGGGGGACCCAGTACTTC
CDR3aa: CASSFQLTSGWGTQYF

j_gene: TRBJ2-3
d_gene: TRBD2
abundance: .
v_gene: TRBV5-1
CDR3nt: TGCGCCAGCAGCTTGGGACTAGCGGGGGAAGGTACGCAGTATTTT
CDR3aa: CASSLGLAGEGTQYF

j_gene: TRBJ1-5
d_gene: .
abundance: .
v_gene: TRBV5-1
CDR3nt: TGCGCCAGCAGCTTGGGAAGCAATCAGCCCCAGCATTTT
CDR3aa: CASSLGSNQPQHF

j_gene: TRBJ2-7
d_gene: .
abundance: .
v_gene: TRBV14
CDR3nt: TGTGCCAGCAGCCACTTTTCCCAGCGGTCCTACGAGCAGTACTTC
CDR3aa: CASSHFSQRSYEQYF